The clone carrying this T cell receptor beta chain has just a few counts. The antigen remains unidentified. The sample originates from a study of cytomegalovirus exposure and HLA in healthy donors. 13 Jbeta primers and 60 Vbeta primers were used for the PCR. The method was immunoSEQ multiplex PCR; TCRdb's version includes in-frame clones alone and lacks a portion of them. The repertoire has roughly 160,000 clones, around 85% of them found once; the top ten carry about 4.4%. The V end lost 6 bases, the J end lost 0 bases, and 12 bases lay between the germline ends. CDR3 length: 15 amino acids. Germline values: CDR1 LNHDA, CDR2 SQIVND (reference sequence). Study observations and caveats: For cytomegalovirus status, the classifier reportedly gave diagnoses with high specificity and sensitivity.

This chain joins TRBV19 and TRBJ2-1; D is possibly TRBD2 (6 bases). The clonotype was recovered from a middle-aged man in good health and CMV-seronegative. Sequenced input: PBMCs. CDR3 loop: CASRTGRSSYNEQFF. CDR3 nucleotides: TGTGCCAGTAGGACGGGGAGGAGCTCCTACAATGAGCAGTTCTTC.